The 6 T cell receptor beta chains below come from one sample, sequenced in a study of blood T cell repertoires in COVID-19. The table came from immunoSEQ multiplex PCR; TCRdb's copy has only in-frame clones and leaves some out. The sample lists roughly 34,000 clones, roughly three quarters occurring once. The sample taken for sequencing was peripheral blood. These receptors were collected from a human donor in a cohort sampled during active COVID-19.

The rearrangement uses TRBV7-8 and TRBJ1-1; 9 bases agree with TRBD1. Germline V gene sequence: CDR1 SGHVS, CDR2 FQNEAQ. V lost 2 bases, J lost 6 bases, and 10 bases stayed unmatched. This CDR3 contains 16 residues. As DNA, the CDR3 is TGTGCCAGCAGCTTATTGGGAGACAGGGGGACCGCTGAAGCTTTCTTT. Residues: CASSLLGDRGTAEAFF.

The table lists this clone with a few counts. The chain couples TRBV4-1 to TRBJ1-2; TRBD1 agrees at 8 bases. CDR3 size: 16 residues. Trimming took 2 bases from V and 3 from J; bases not matched to a gene: 8. Germline CDR1 and CDR2: MGHRA and YSYEKL. The DNA for the CDR3 is TGCGCCAGCAGCCAAAACGACAGGGGTCGAGACTATGGCTACACCTTC. This codes for CASSQNDRGRDYGYTF.

The chain carries TRBV15 and TRBJ2-2, with 8 bases matching TRBD2. Germline V gives CDR1 LNHNV, CDR2 YYDKDF (reference sequence). The CDR3 is made up of 15 amino acids. Germline trimming cut 7 bases from V and 4 bases from J; bases unmatched to any gene: 8. The CDR3 coding sequence is TGTGCCACCAATGGAGGAAGCGGGGGCACCGGGGAGCTGTTTTTT. This codes for CATNGGSGGTGELFF.

The V gene is TRBV2, the J gene TRBJ2-7, with 7 bases aligning to TRBD2. V was pared by 5 bases and J by 3 bases, with 13 bases of the junction left unmatched. CDR3 length: 16 amino acids. Germline V gene lookup returns CDR1 SNHLY and CDR2 FYNNEI. In nucleotides, the CDR3 is TGTGCCAGCAGTTATACCGGGACTACATCACTCTACGAGCAGTACTTC. It is translated as CASSYTGTTSLYEQYF.

This chain connects TRBV3-1 (or the pseudogene TRBV3-2) to TRBJ2-5; D is ambiguous. The CDR3 runs 14 residues. V shed 0 bases and J shed 5 bases, with 10 bases lying between them. Germline CDR1 reads LGHDT; CDR2 reads YNNKEL (reference sequence). CDR3 region: CASSQDVVVETQYF. In DNA form, the CDR3 reads TGTGCCAGCAGCCAAGATGTGGTAGTTGAGACCCAGTACTTC.

V usage is TRBV11-3 and J usage is TRBJ1-1; maybe TRBD1 (6 bases). V was trimmed by 2 bases and J by 5 bases, leaving 9 bases between them. CDR1 and CDR2 (germline): SGHNT, YENEEA. This CDR3 spans 13 amino acids. CDR3 sequence: CASSLLTGTEAFF. As DNA, the CDR3 is TGTGCCAGCAGCTTACTCACAGGGACTGAAGCTTTCTTT.